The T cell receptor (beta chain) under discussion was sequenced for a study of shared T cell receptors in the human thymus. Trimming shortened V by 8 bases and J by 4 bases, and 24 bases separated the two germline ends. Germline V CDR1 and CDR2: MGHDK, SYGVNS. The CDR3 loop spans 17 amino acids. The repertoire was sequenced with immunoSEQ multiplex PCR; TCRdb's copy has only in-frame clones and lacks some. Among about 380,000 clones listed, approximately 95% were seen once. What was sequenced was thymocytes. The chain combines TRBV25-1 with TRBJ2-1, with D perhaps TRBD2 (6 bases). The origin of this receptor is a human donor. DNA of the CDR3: TGTGCCAGCTGTACGAGCCGGGTAAGAGGGACTTACAATGAGCAGTTCTTC. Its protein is CASCTSRVRGTYNEQFF.